The 10 T cell receptor beta chains reported below all come from one sample, sequenced in a study of blood T cell repertoires in COVID-19. The data were produced by immunoSEQ multiplex PCR, yet TCRdb's version contains in-frame clones alone and is incomplete. The sample lists around 290,000 clones, about nine tenths occurring once. The source material was PBMCs or T cells enriched from blood (not recorded which). The receptors were sampled from a woman between 35 and 50 years old who had recovered from COVID-19.

This clone was recorded only once. The CDR3 loop reads CASMSGLEKLFF. The CDR3 bases are TGTGCCAGCATGTCAGGGTTGGAAAAACTGTTTTTT. The genes are TRBV2 and TRBJ1-4; D is possibly TRBD1 (5 bases). Germline-derived CDR1 and CDR2 are SNHLY and FYNNEI. The germline V and J ends were trimmed by 7 bases and 8 bases, with 11 bases remaining between them. This CDR3 region has 12 residues.

V and J are TRBV27 and TRBJ1-2; D not certain. Trimming cost V 2 bases and J 8 bases, with 12 bases left between them. The CDR3 is 13 amino acids. The V gene's germline CDR1 is MNHEY and CDR2 SMNVEV (reference sequence). CDR3: CASSLPGLGGYTF. CDR3 sequence (DNA): TGTGCCAGCAGTTTACCAGGACTAGGCGGCTACACCTTC.

J is TRBJ2-7 and V is TRBV11-2, with 8 bases that match TRBD1. The trim removed 3 bases at V and 3 bases at J, leaving 4 bases unmatched. The CDR3 extends over 14 amino acids. Germline assignment: CDR1 SGHAT and CDR2 FQNNGV. The CDR3 region is CASSFGQGVYEQYF. The DNA of the CDR3 is TGTGCCAGCAGCTTCGGACAGGGAGTCTACGAGCAGTACTTC.

The chain links TRBV3-1 (or the pseudogene TRBV3-2) to TRBJ2-7, with no clear D. The germline CDR1 and CDR2 sequences are LGHDT and YNNKEL (reference sequence). The CDR3 is made up of 16 amino acids. The V end lost 3 bases, the J end lost 1 base, and 16 bases lay between the germline ends. The CDR3 protein is CASSQPHPGPSYEQYF. The CDR3 DNA follows: TGTGCCAGCAGCCAGCCACACCCGGGTCCTTCCTACGAGCAGTACTTC.

The chain links TRBV15 to TRBJ2-7, with 9 bases matching TRBD2. This CDR3 has 16 residues. V shed 3 bases and J 2 bases; nucleotides not matched to a gene: 8. Germline V gene sequence: CDR1 LNHNV, CDR2 YYDKDF (reference sequence). The CDR3 nucleotides are TGTGCCACCAGCAGCCTTGTGGCGGGGGGGACCTACGAGCAGTACTTC. Translation gives CATSSLVAGGTYEQYF.

The J gene is TRBJ2-7, the V gene TRBV7-9; 8 positions agree with TRBD1. V lost 1 base and J lost 4; bases outside the gene matches: 6. Germline values: CDR1 SEHNR, CDR2 FQNEAQ (reference sequence). This CDR3 has 15 amino acids. CDR3 in DNA: TGTGCCAGCAGCTTAGGGACAGGGATCGATTACGAGCAGTACTTC. This gives the protein CASSLGTGIDYEQYF.

This sequence joins TRBV7-2 and TRBJ1-2; D is possibly TRBD1 (5 bases). Germline-derived CDR1 and CDR2 are SGHTA and FQGNSA. The CDR3 length is 14 residues. Trimming took 2 bases from V and 4 from J, leaving 11 bases between them. For the CDR3, the DNA is TGTGCCAGCAGCTTACAGGGTCCTCTCTATGGCTACACCTTC. Protein: CASSLQGPLYGYTF.

The chain uses TRBV29-1 and TRBJ1-4, with D perhaps matching TRBD1 (5 bases). The CDR3 covers 13 residues. V lost 7 bases to trimming and J lost 3 bases, with 12 bases between them. Germline CDR1 SQVTM, CDR2 ANQGSEA. The CDR3 DNA follows: TGCAGCGCCGCGGGGGGGGCTAATGAAAAACTGTTTTTT. Translating it yields CSAAGGANEKLFF.

The V call is TRBV4-2, the J call TRBJ1-2; no reliable D call. Per the germline V gene, CDR1 is LGHNA and CDR2 is YNFKEQ. The CDR3 is made up of 16 amino acids. V gave up 0 bases and J gave up 8 bases, with 19 bases separating them. As DNA, the CDR3 is TGTGCCAGCAGCCAAGACGCGGTAGGCGGGTTTGTCGGCTACACCTTC. This codes for CASSQDAVGGFVGYTF.

The V call is TRBV2, the J call TRBJ1-1, with TRBD1 matching 11 bases. V trimming: 6 bases; J trimming: 3 bases; junction bases outside the gene matches: 6. The CDR3 extends over 15 amino acids. Germline CDR1 and CDR2: SNHLY and FYNNEI. The chain's CDR3 is CASRNKGQGDTEAFF. The CDR3 DNA follows: TGTGCCAGCAGGAACAAGGGACAGGGGGACACTGAAGCTTTCTTT.